This TCR beta chain was recorded in a study of T cell changes during pregnancy in multiple sclerosis. The CDR3 contains 15 residues. The V gene lost 0 bases and the J gene lost 0 bases, with 7 bases spanning the gap. Germline CDR1 MNHNY, CDR2 SVGAGI (reference sequence). Libraries were prepared by immunoSEQ multiplex PCR; TCRdb keeps only in-frame clonotypes and omits some of them. The data contain 35,000 to 45,000 clones, about 89% of them singletons. This sample comprised CD4+ T cells from peripheral blood mononuclear cells, obtained in the first trimester of pregnancy. The chain has TRBV6-6 and TRBJ2-3; D unclear. The source of this sequence is a female donor with multiple sclerosis, enrolled in a pregnancy study. In DNA, the CDR3 is TGTGCCAGCAGTTACTCGGGCGCCAGCACAGATACGCAGTATTTT. Translation: CASSYSGASTDTQYF.